This is a list of T cell receptor beta chains from one sample in a study of Ad26.COV2.S vaccination and SARS-CoV-2 variants. TCRdb's table, derived via immunoSEQ multiplex PCR, lists solely in-frame clones and lacks some. The table shows around 450,000 clones, with about 90% occurring only once. The material sequenced was peripheral blood, taken in a trial of Ad26.COV2.S vaccine versus placebo. These receptors were collected from a person aged 18 to 59 who received the Ad26.COV2.S COVID-19 vaccine or a placebo. CDR3s include the opening cysteine and the closing phenylalanine or tryptophan. D genes are given only for firm matches. Some rows mark clone size as missing; the rest say once, few, many or name a class of expanded clone.

>TRBV27|TRBD2|NA|TRBJ2-1
CASSSLGREGNAYNEQFF
TGTGCCAGCAGTTCTCTCGGACGGGAGGGTAACGCCTACAATGAGCAGTTCTTC
>TRBV9|NA|NA|TRBJ1-2
CASSVEGTHYGYTF
TGTGCCAGCAGCGTAGAGGGCACCCACTATGGCTACACCTTC
>TRBV2|TRBD1|once|TRBJ1-2
CAREGGQTSNYGYTF
TGTGCCAGAGAAGGGGGCCAGACCTCTAACTATGGCTACACCTTC
>TRBV6-2/TRBV6-3|NA|NA|TRBJ1-6
CASSPPTDLRPLHF
TGTGCCAGCAGCCCCCCGACAGACCTACGACCCCTCCACTTT
>TRBV4-2|TRBD2|NA|TRBJ2-2
CASSQEGGLAANTGELFF
TGTGCCAGCAGCCAAGAGGGGGGACTAGCAGCGAACACCGGGGAGCTGTTTTTT
>TRBV6-1|TRBD1|NA|TRBJ1-6
CASSEVGTAQNSPLHF
TGTGCCAGCAGTGAAGTCGGGACAGCCCAAAATTCACCCCTCCACTTT
>TRBV2|TRBD1|few|TRBJ1-1
CASSDRGQGPFNEAFF
TGTGCCAGCAGTGACAGGGGACAGGGTCCCTTTAATGAAGCTTTCTTT
>TRBV28|NA|NA|TRBJ1-5
CASSLKNQPQHF
TGTGCCAGCAGTTTGAAGAATCAGCCCCAGCATTTT
>TRBV6-2/TRBV6-3|NA|NA|TRBJ2-3
CASSYYPGGTDTQYF
TGTGCCAGCAGTTACTACCCAGGGGGCACAGATACGCAGTATTTT
>TRBV19|NA|once|TRBJ2-1
CASKTGTQYSYNEQFF
TGTGCCAGTAAAACAGGAACCCAATACTCCTACAATGAGCAGTTCTTC
>TRBV7-9|NA|once|TRBJ2-7
CASSSGGVEQYF
TGTGCCAGCAGTTCTGGTGGGGTTGAGCAGTACTTC
>TRBV10-3|TRBD1|NA|TRBJ1-4
CAISETGGIDEKLFF
TGTGCCATCAGTGAGACAGGGGGCATTGATGAAAAACTGTTTTTT
>TRBV27|TRBD2|NA|TRBJ2-1
CASSLPTEVRELNEQFF
TGTGCCAGCAGTTTACCGACTGAGGTGCGGGAGCTCAATGAGCAGTTCTTC
>TRBV24-1|TRBD1|NA|TRBJ1-2
CATSETGDVDGYTF
TGTGCCACCAGTGAAACAGGGGATGTTGATGGCTACACCTTC
>TRBV7-9|TRBD2|once|TRBJ2-1
CASSLALTSGSYNEQFF
TGTGCCAGCAGCTTAGCTTTAACTAGCGGTTCCTACAATGAGCAGTTCTTC
>TRBV2|NA|NA|TRBJ2-3
CASSWRQSTDTQYF
TGTGCCAGCAGTTGGCGCCAAAGCACAGATACGCAGTATTTT
>TRBV2|TRBD2|NA|TRBJ2-7
CASNGRAGMPEQYF
TGTGCCAGCAATGGTCGAGCGGGGATGCCCGAGCAGTACTTC
>TRBV20-1|NA|NA|TRBJ2-1
CSASLTYNEQFF
TGCAGTGCTAGTCTGACCTACAATGAGCAGTTCTTC
>TRBV14|TRBD2|NA|TRBJ2-1
CASSKRGRSYNEQFF
TGTGCCAGCAGCAAGCGGGGCCGCTCCTACAATGAGCAGTTCTTC
>TRBV30|NA|NA|TRBJ2-7
CAWAPSAYEQYF
TGTGCCTGGGCCCCCAGCGCGTACGAGCAGTACTTC
>TRBV18|NA|NA|TRBJ2-5
CASSPGFEQETQYF
TGTGCCAGCTCACCCGGGTTCGAACAAGAGACCCAGTACTTC
>TRBV7-9|TRBD2|NA|TRBJ2-1
CASGRADEQFF
TGTGCCAGTGGGAGGGCGGATGAGCAGTTCTTC
>TRBV19|TRBD1|NA|TRBJ1-3
CASSTTGTGSGNTIYF
TGTGCCAGTAGTACCACCGGGACAGGATCTGGAAACACCATATATTTT
>TRBV6-1|TRBD1|NA|TRBJ1-5
CASSEARGREQPQHF
TGTGCCAGCAGTGAAGCGAGGGGGCGGGAACAGCCCCAGCATTTT
>TRBV4-3|NA|NA|TRBJ2-1
CASSQEIGGIGGNEQFF
TGCGCCAGCAGCCAAGAGATAGGCGGGATCGGAGGCAATGAGCAGTTCTTC
>TRBV10-3|NA|NA|TRBJ2-5
CAISEPGTLQTQYF
TGTGCCATCAGTGAGCCCGGGACCCTCCAGACCCAGTACTTC
>TRBV7-9|TRBD2|once|TRBJ2-1
CASSPGTSGGQFF
TGTGCCAGCAGCCCCGGGACTAGCGGGGGGCAGTTCTTC
>TRBV13|NA|NA|TRBJ2-7
CASSLGGQGTYEQYF
TGTGCCAGCAGCTTAGGTGGCCAGGGGACCTACGAGCAGTACTTC
>TRBV11-1|TRBD1|NA|TRBJ1-4
CASSADDRDEKLFF
TGTGCCAGCAGCGCCGACGACAGGGACGAAAAACTGTTTTTT
>TRBV28|NA|NA|TRBJ2-1
CASSISGEHNEQFF
TGTGCCAGCAGTATAAGCGGAGAACACAATGAGCAGTTCTTC
>TRBV4-3|NA|NA|TRBJ2-7
CASSPRSRGSEQYF
TGCGCCAGCAGTCCCCGGTCGAGGGGGAGCGAGCAGTACTTC
>TRBV7-8|TRBD1|NA|TRBJ2-2
CASSRAVQGATGELFF
TGTGCCAGCAGCCGAGCGGTACAGGGGGCGACCGGGGAGCTGTTTTTT
>TRBV10-3|NA|NA|TRBJ2-7
CAISGASSYEQYF
TGTGCCATCAGCGGGGCCAGTTCCTACGAGCAGTACTTC
>TRBV28|NA|NA|TRBJ2-3
CASSPSYRVVGTQYF
TGTGCCAGCAGTCCATCATACAGGGTTGTAGGTACGCAGTATTTT
>TRBV6-1|NA|NA|TRBJ2-1
CASSEPVAQFF
TGTGCCAGCAGTGAGCCCGTTGCGCAGTTCTTC
>TRBV19|NA|NA|TRBJ1-1
CASSAGLWGRTEAFF
TGTGCCAGTAGCGCGGGTCTTTGGGGCCGCACTGAAGCTTTCTTT
>TRBV27|TRBD2|NA|TRBJ2-7
CASARGGRDYEQYF
TGTGCCAGCGCCCGGGGGGGGCGGGACTACGAGCAGTACTTC
>TRBV2|TRBD1|NA|TRBJ1-2
CASRPDRDYGYTF
TGTGCCAGCAGGCCGGACAGGGACTATGGCTACACCTTC
>TRBV6-4|TRBD1|NA|TRBJ2-1
CASSDGTGGGNEQFF
TGTGCCAGCAGTGACGGGACAGGGGGTGGGAATGAGCAGTTCTTC
>TRBV27|NA|NA|TRBJ2-2
CASSLSAESNTGELFF
TGTGCCAGCAGTTTATCGGCAGAATCGAACACCGGGGAGCTGTTTTTT
>TRBV7-9|NA|NA|TRBJ1-5
CASSLDSVNQPQHF
TGTGCCAGCAGCTTAGATTCCGTCAATCAGCCCCAGCATTTT
>TRBV2|NA|NA|TRBJ2-5
CASSVLGVETQYF
TGTGCCAGCAGTGTACTAGGGGTAGAGACCCAGTACTTC
>TRBV9|NA|NA|TRBJ2-7
CASREDRKQYF
TGTGCCAGCAGGGAAGACAGGAAGCAGTACTTC
>TRBV28|NA|NA|TRBJ2-7
CASSFKQFYEQYF
TGTGCCAGCAGTTTTAAACAGTTCTACGAGCAGTACTTC
>TRBV7-2|NA|NA|TRBJ1-6
CASSLRHRNSPLHF
TGTGCCAGCAGCTTACGGCACCGTAATTCACCCCTCCACTTT
>TRBV20-1|NA|NA|TRBJ1-2
CSASSDRYGYTF
TGCAGTGCTAGTTCGGACAGATATGGCTACACCTTC
>TRBV4-3|NA|NA|TRBJ2-3
CASSQGPPTTGADTQYF
TGCGCCAGCAGCCAAGGACCCCCCACTACCGGGGCAGATACGCAGTATTTT
>TRBV11-3|NA|NA|TRBJ2-1
CASSFSPGGHNEQFF
TGTGCCAGCAGCTTCTCTCCGGGCGGGCACAATGAGCAGTTCTTC
>TRBV4-1|NA|NA|TRBJ1-2
CASSPRDGESVGYTF
TGCGCCAGCAGCCCTCGGGACGGGGAATCTGTGGGCTACACCTTC
>TRBV28|NA|NA|TRBJ1-5
CASSQTGLANQPQHF
TGTGCCAGCAGTCAAACAGGGTTAGCAAATCAGCCCCAGCATTTT
>TRBV12-3/TRBV12-4|NA|NA|TRBJ1-1
CASKWRGEAFF
TGTGCCAGCAAATGGAGGGGAGAAGCTTTCTTT
>TRBV6-2/TRBV6-3|NA|NA|TRBJ2-3
CASSIYRTDTQYF
TGTGCCAGCAGCATCTATAGGACAGATACGCAGTATTTT
>TRBV5-1|NA|NA|TRBJ2-1
CASSLGLTVDEQFF
TGCGCCAGCAGCTTGGGACTCACGGTTGATGAGCAGTTCTTC
>TRBV6-5|TRBD1|NA|TRBJ2-7
CASSPRQGGDYEQYF
TGTGCCAGCAGTCCCAGACAGGGTGGGGACTACGAGCAGTACTTC
>TRBV6-5|NA|NA|TRBJ2-1
CASSYARQLYNEQFF
TGTGCCAGCAGTTATGCACGCCAACTATACAATGAGCAGTTCTTC